Listed below are T cell receptor beta chains from one sample, sequenced in a study of shared clonotypes between healthy human individuals. Produced via immunoSEQ multiplex PCR; TCRdb's table is partial and in-frame only. Here the sample spans roughly 1,000,000 clones, around three quarters being singletons. Sequenced sample: memory CD4+ T cells from PBMCs. These receptors were collected from a man between 18 and 35 years old in good health. Some clones in this sample may be carry-over from other donors' samples. The CDR3 runs from the conserved cysteine through the conserved F or W.

J gene: TRBJ2-7; V gene: TRBV30; CDR3 protein: CAWKLAGPSGEQYF
J gene: TRBJ1-5; V gene: TRBV29-1; CDR3 protein: CSVGAGGTSAQHF
J gene: TRBJ1-5; V gene: TRBV4-1; CDR3 protein: CASSATGTSHQPQHF
J gene: TRBJ2-2; V gene: TRBV7-3; CDR3 protein: CASSPTGGEPGELFF
J gene: TRBJ2-3; V gene: TRBV30; CDR3 protein: CAWSVEREGKDTQYF
J gene: TRBJ1-1; V gene: TRBV28; CDR3 protein: CASSLGSLWGGNTEAFF
J gene: TRBJ2-1; V gene: TRBV6-6; CDR3 protein: CASSKPDRVRVF
J gene: TRBJ2-5; V gene: TRBV2; CDR3 protein: CASSAVGSILQQETQYF
J gene: TRBJ2-3; V gene: TRBV4-2; CDR3 protein: CASSQASTDTQYF
J gene: TRBJ1-2; V gene: TRBV7-9; CDR3 protein: CASSLATGGNYGYTF
J gene: TRBJ2-2; V gene: TRBV25-1; CDR3 protein: CASSESRTNTGELFF
J gene: TRBJ2-2; V gene: TRBV6-6; CDR3 protein: CASSRGTDYTGELFF
J gene: TRBJ1-5; V gene: TRBV15; CDR3 protein: CATSRETSNQPQHF
J gene: TRBJ1-2; V gene: TRBV27; CDR3 protein: CASRLFGDFRRGRGYTF
J gene: TRBJ2-3; V gene: TRBV5-1; CDR3 protein: CASSWTTSTDTQYF
J gene: TRBJ2-4; V gene: TRBV28; CDR3 protein: CASSSGRTVAKNIQYF
J gene: TRBJ2-7; V gene: TRBV29-1; CDR3 protein: CSVGVGTIDSYEQYF
J gene: TRBJ2-3; V gene: TRBV2; CDR3 protein: CASSVLPGPDTQYF
J gene: TRBJ1-2; V gene: TRBV5-1; CDR3 protein: CASSLDTGIANYGYTF
J gene: TRBJ1-3; V gene: TRBV2; CDR3 protein: CASGQGSPGNTIYF
J gene: TRBJ2-1; V gene: TRBV5-1; CDR3 protein: CASSLVGRNEQFF
J gene: TRBJ1-4; V gene: TRBV29-1; CDR3 protein: CSVSGAPGTNEKLFF
J gene: TRBJ2-1; V gene: TRBV5-1; CDR3 protein: CASSPGQAPVGEQFF
J gene: TRBJ2-3; V gene: TRBV5-4; CDR3 protein: CASSSRTSSDTQYF
J gene: TRBJ2-5; V gene: TRBV7-6; CDR3 protein: CASSRQGWETQYF
J gene: TRBJ2-1; V gene: TRBV7-8; CDR3 protein: CASSPSRGLAGVAYNEQFF
J gene: TRBJ1-4; V gene: TRBV5-1; CDR3 protein: CASSLLGSGEEKLFF
J gene: TRBJ2-7; V gene: TRBV4-1; CDR3 protein: CASSSLDSYEQYF
J gene: TRBJ2-5; V gene: TRBV10-2; CDR3 protein: CASSLAPAEETQYF
J gene: TRBJ1-1; V gene: TRBV29-1; CDR3 protein: CSVMYTEAFF
J gene: TRBJ1-4; V gene: TRBV18; CDR3 protein: CASSPVAGTPREKLFF
J gene: TRBJ2-7; V gene: TRBV7-9; CDR3 protein: CASSQPYGEQYF
J gene: TRBJ2-1; V gene: TRBV5-1; CDR3 protein: CASSPREGPGGEQFF
J gene: TRBJ2-7; V gene: TRBV4-2; CDR3 protein: CASSQDSVLAGGQEQYF
J gene: TRBJ2-7; V gene: TRBV28; CDR3 protein: CASGASGSYEQYF
J gene: TRBJ1-1; V gene: TRBV9; CDR3 protein: CASNRGDLNTEAFF
J gene: TRBJ2-7; V gene: TRBV11-2; CDR3 protein: CASSLDLGRNYEQYF
J gene: TRBJ1-2; V gene: TRBV4-2; CDR3 protein: CASSQDSSGEYYGYTF
J gene: TRBJ2-7; V gene: TRBV2; CDR3 protein: CASGRQGYEQYF
J gene: TRBJ2-7; V gene: TRBV28; CDR3 protein: CASSLVQGRSEQYF
J gene: TRBJ1-4; V gene: TRBV29-1; CDR3 protein: CSVAQGTNEKLFF
J gene: TRBJ2-3; V gene: TRBV7-3; CDR3 protein: CASSLNPATDTQYF